This entry describes one TCR beta chain. Its antigen is not known. Amplification used 60 Vbeta primers and 13 Jbeta primers. In the authors' workflow: Later analysis identified tens of millions of unique TCR beta chains, about 11 million shared. The protocol was immunoSEQ multiplex PCR, while the TCRdb copy is restricted to in-frame clones and leaves out a portion. V and J calls and clone size are copied from that table; D and trimming were computed from the DNA. The sample records roughly 100,000 clones, roughly four fifths being singletons. Each of the donors was a healthy bone marrow donor. The entry originates in a study of cytomegalovirus exposure and HLA in healthy donors. Study findings and constraints: Likely technical artifact: a cluster of highly shared sequence variants. It was taken for granted in presence/absence analyses that sequencing depth across donors was roughly uniform.

V lost 5 bases to trimming and J lost 5 bases; unmatched junction nucleotides: 9. Germline V CDR1 and CDR2: MNHEY, SMNVEV (reference sequence). The CDR3 totals 15 residues. The sequence was obtained from a middle-aged man in good health and CMV-seronegative. The chain has TRBV27 and TRBJ1-2; 9 bases align to TRBD1. Sequencing was done on a sample of PBMCs. The CDR3 nucleotides are TGTGCCAGCAGTCGGCAAGGACAGGGGACATATGGCTACACCTTC. It translates to CASSRQGQGTYGYTF.